The 25 T cell receptor beta chains below were found in one sample sequenced in a study of blood T cell repertoires in COVID-19. The table came from immunoSEQ multiplex PCR; TCRdb's copy has only in-frame clones and leaves some out. The table includes a few hundred thousand clones, 70% to 90% detected once. Sequencing was carried out using peripheral blood. The receptors were sampled from a man between 60 and 70 years old who had recovered from COVID-19.

This clone appeared once. The chain couples TRBV18 to TRBJ1-1; the D gene is possibly TRBD1 (6 bases). The CDR3 has 14 amino acids. In germline, CDR1 is KGHSH, CDR2 LQKENI. The V end lost 4 bases, the J end lost 1 base, and 10 bases lay between the germline ends. This CDR3 is CASSLTQGNTEAFF. As DNA, the CDR3 is TGTGCCAGCTCACTAACACAGGGGAACACTGAAGCTTTCTTT.

The chain carries TRBV30 and TRBJ2-3, with 7 bases fitting TRBD2. CDR1 is GTSNPN, CDR2 SVGIG, per germline (reference sequence). The V segment lost 7 bases and the J segment 4 bases; nucleotides outside the gene matches: 14. The CDR3 has 15 amino acids. This chain's CDR3 is CALSGTWGGADTQYF. The CDR3 region has the DNA TGTGCCTTATCCGGGACTTGGGGGGGGGCAGATACGCAGTATTTT.

This clone showed up just a few times. V is TRBV7-9 and J is TRBJ2-2, with TRBD1 matching over 7 bases. The length of the CDR3 is 18 residues. J was trimmed by 2 bases and V by 4 bases; bases with no gene match: 13. CDR1 and CDR2 from the germline V gene are SEHNR and FQNEAQ (reference sequence). The CDR3 protein is CASSSGQIIGINTGELFF. The CDR3 nucleotides read TGTGCCAGCAGCTCGGGACAGATAATCGGAATAAACACCGGGGAGCTGTTTTTT.

The rearrangement uses TRBV19 and TRBJ1-1; tentatively, D is TRBD1 (5 bases). This CDR3 comprises 13 residues. The germline V gene encodes CDR1 LNHDA and CDR2 SQIVND (reference sequence). V lost 3 bases to trimming and J lost 6 bases, with 11 bases between them. CDR3 in amino acids: CASSIQVGAEAFF. The DNA for the CDR3 is TGTGCCAGTAGTATCCAGGTAGGGGCTGAAGCTTTCTTT.

V usage is TRBV30 and J usage is TRBJ1-2, with D perhaps matching TRBD1 (5 bases). Trimming removed 0 bases from V and 2 bases from J, with 22 bases in between. CDR1 is GTSNPN, CDR2 SVGIG, per germline (reference sequence). This CDR3 has 18 amino acids. The CDR3 here is CAWSVDFGRTLSNYGYTF. CDR3 sequence (DNA): TGTGCCTGGAGTGTAGATTTCGGCAGGACACTCAGCAACTATGGCTACACCTTC.

This clone was counted only a few times. The chain has TRBV4-2 and TRBJ1-2, with 7 bases fitting TRBD1. Losses at the gene ends were 0 bases for V and 5 bases for J; bases not matched to a gene: 6. The CDR3 is 15 amino acids. Germline loops: CDR1 LGHNA, CDR2 YNFKEQ. The CDR3 protein is CASSQEQQGRYGYTF. CDR3 bases: TGTGCCAGCAGCCAAGAACAACAGGGGCGGTATGGCTACACCTTC.

This clone was picked up many times. The chain joins TRBV9 to TRBJ2-4, with 12 bases that match TRBD2. Looked up from germline, CDR1 is SGDLS and CDR2 is YYNGEE. The CDR3 is made up of 16 amino acids. Trimming cost V 3 bases and J 2 bases; bases outside gene matches: 3. The CDR3 region has the DNA TGTGCCAGCAGCGCCACTAGCGGGGGGTCCAAAAACATTCAGTACTTC. Translation gives CASSATSGGSKNIQYF.

The rearrangement uses TRBV11-3 and TRBJ1-5; 10 nucleotides align to TRBD1. J lost 5 bases, V lost 0 bases, and 4 bases had no gene match. This CDR3 contains 16 residues. The germline V gene has CDR1 SGHNT and CDR2 YENEEA. CDR3 in DNA: TGTGCCAGCAGCTTAGAGGGACAGGGGCGCCATCAGCCCCAGCATTTT. Its protein product is CASSLEGQGRHQPQHF.

This sequence joins TRBV30 and TRBJ1-2; 7 bases line up with TRBD1. CDR3 length equals 13 residues. Germline CDR1 GTSNPN, CDR2 SVGIG (reference sequence). V shed 3 bases and J 6 bases; nucleotides not matched to a gene: 7. DNA of the CDR3: TGTGCCTGGAGGCCGGGACAGAGGAATGGCTACACCTTC. It specifies CAWRPGQRNGYTF.

This chain links TRBV29-1 with TRBJ2-3; D may be TRBD1 (6 bases). This CDR3 has 13 amino acids. CDR1 and CDR2 (germline): SQVTM, ANQGSEA. V lost 4 bases to trimming and J lost 6 bases, with 14 bases between them. The CDR3 reads CSVGPGAGDTQYF. The CDR3 coding sequence is TGCAGCGTTGGGCCAGGGGCAGGCGATACGCAGTATTTT.

V usage is TRBV24-1 and J usage is TRBJ2-7; 8 nucleotides agree with TRBD1. The germline CDR1 and CDR2 sequences are KGHDR and SFDVKD. With V trimmed by 4 bases and J by 4 bases, 8 bases remained unmatched. CDR3 length: 15 amino acids. Written as DNA, the CDR3 is TGTGCCACCAGTGACCCACGGGACAGGAGTTACGAGCAGTACTTC. It codes for CATSDPRDRSYEQYF.

This clone was seen a single time. This chain joins TRBV14 and TRBJ2-5; unclear D gene. Trimming cost V 1 base and J 4 bases, with 13 bases left between them. Germline V gene lookup returns CDR1 SGHDN and CDR2 FVKESK. The CDR3 runs to 15 residues. The CDR3 protein is CASSQVINTGETQYF. The CDR3 nucleotides are TGTGCCAGCAGCCAAGTGATCAACACGGGAGAGACCCAGTACTTC.

The CDR3 spells CASSLYGTYSYNEQFF. CDR3 nucleotide sequence: TGTGCCAGCAGTTTATACGGGACTTACTCCTACAATGAGCAGTTCTTC. The chain has TRBV27 and TRBJ2-1, with D possibly being TRBD2 (6 bases). This CDR3 has 16 residues. The germline CDR1 and CDR2 sequences are MNHEY and SMNVEV (reference sequence). V lost 1 base, J lost 0 bases, and 10 bases lay in between.

This clone has a handful of counts. The chain combines TRBV2 with TRBJ2-2; 7 bases match TRBD1. The V segment lost 7 bases and the J segment 7 bases; nucleotides outside the gene matches: 9. The CDR3 consists of 14 residues. Germline V gives CDR1 SNHLY, CDR2 FYNNEI. This CDR3 reads CASTETGVGGELFF. The CDR3 bases are TGTGCCAGCACCGAAACAGGGGTCGGCGGGGAGCTGTTTTTT.

This chain joins TRBV18 and TRBJ2-5, with a possible D match to TRBD1 (5 bases). CDR1 KGHSH and CDR2 LQKENI come from the germline V gene. CDR3 length equals 13 residues. V lost 4 bases, J lost 1 base, and 7 bases lay in between. CDR3 in amino acids: CASSRGSQETQYF. DNA of the CDR3: TGTGCCAGCTCACGGGGCTCCCAAGAGACCCAGTACTTC. Filled out from reference TRBV18 and TRBJ2-5, the complete variable domain reads NAGVMQNPRHLVRRRGQEARLRCSPMKGHSHVYWYRQLPEEGLKFMVYLQKENIIDESGMPKERFSAEFPKEGPSILRIQQVVRGDSAAYFCASSRGSQETQYFGPGTRLLVL.

This clone was found once. The limits of the CDR3 on the DNA are not certain, so only TCRdb's listed CDR3 is given. The chain couples TRBV19 to TRBJ2-5; TRBD2 is the table's D call, not checked against the DNA. Germline V CDR1 and CDR2: LNHDA, SQIVND (reference sequence). The CDR3 numbers 16 amino acids, ends counted. CDR3 sequence reads: CASRRRAGGMQETQYF.

V usage is TRBV30 and J usage is TRBJ2-2; 7 nucleotides agree with TRBD2. The germline gives CDR1 GTSNPN, CDR2 SVGIG (reference sequence). This CDR3 has 13 amino acids. V lost 0 bases and J lost 8; bases outside the gene matches: 3. In DNA, the CDR3 is TGTGCCTGGAGTGTCTGGGGGGGTGGGGAGCTGTTTTTT. Translated: CAWSVWGGGELFF.

The chain combines TRBV4-1 with TRBJ2-7, with 10 bases lining up with TRBD1. V dropped 0 bases and J dropped 4; count of bases not matched to a gene: 6. CDR1 is MGHRA, CDR2 YSYEKL, per germline. CDR3 length equals 16 residues. The CDR3 here is CASSQDPGQGVYEQYF. CDR3 DNA sequence: TGCGCCAGCAGCCAAGATCCTGGACAGGGGGTTTACGAGCAGTACTTC.

The chain uses TRBV2 and TRBJ2-5, with 8 bases fitting TRBD2. The V gene end was trimmed by 6 bases and the J gene end by 4 bases; junction bases not matched to a gene: 4. This CDR3 is 13 amino acids long. Germline assignment: CDR1 SNHLY and CDR2 FYNNEI. CDR3 coding DNA: TGTGCCAGCAGCGGGGGGGCTCTAGAGACCCAGTACTTC. Translating gives CASSGGALETQYF.

The V gene is TRBV6-1, the J gene TRBJ1-4; 7 bases agree with TRBD1. CDR1 is MNHNS, CDR2 SASEGT, per germline. The CDR3 consists of 15 residues. V lost 0 bases, J lost 5 bases, and 3 bases stayed unmatched. DNA of the CDR3: TGTGCCAGCAGTGAAGCCCAGGGGGGAAATGAAAAACTGTTTTTT. Protein: CASSEAQGGNEKLFF.

This rearrangement joins TRBV9 to TRBJ1-1; no reliable D call. The CDR3 sequence is 16 residues long. V gave up 0 bases and J gave up 0 bases, with 12 bases separating them. CDR1 and CDR2 (germline): SGDLS, YYNGEE. The CDR3 loop reads CASSVAGGTLNTEAFF. Written as DNA, the CDR3 is TGTGCCAGCAGCGTAGCAGGAGGAACCCTGAACACTGAAGCTTTCTTT.

This clone occurred once. CDR3 amino acids: CASSVGASGGLAEQYF. CDR3 sequence (DNA): TGTGCCAGCAGCGTAGGGGCTAGCGGAGGCCTCGCCGAGCAGTACTTC. V usage is TRBV9 and J usage is TRBJ2-7; the match to TRBD2 covers 7 bases. The CDR3 extends over 16 amino acids. Trimming cost V 0 bases and J 6 bases; bases outside gene matches: 12. From germline, CDR1 is SGDLS and CDR2 YYNGEE.

This sequence joins TRBV30 and TRBJ1-5, with a weak D call TRBD1 (6 bases). Per germline, CDR1 GTSNPN and CDR2 SVGIG (reference sequence). V dropped 7 bases and J dropped 5 bases, with 15 bases sitting between them. The CDR3 has 13 amino acids. The CDR3 nucleotides are TGTGCCTACTCAACAGGGTTGGATCAGCCCCAGCATTTT. It is translated as CAYSTGLDQPQHF. Using reference TRBV30 and TRBJ1-5 for the parts outside the CDR3, the full variable domain is SQTIHQWPATLVQPVGSPLSLECTVEGTSNPNLYWYRQAAGRGLQLLFYSVGIGQISSEVPQNLSASRPQDRQFILSSKKLLLSDSGFYLCAYSTGLDQPQHFGDGTRLSIL.

The CDR3 loop is CASSQHRDRVSYEQYF. The CDR3 coding sequence is TGCGCCAGCAGTCAACACCGGGACAGGGTATCCTACGAGCAGTACTTC. The rearrangement joins TRBV23-1 to TRBJ2-7; 9 nucleotides match TRBD1. TRBV23-1 is placed among ORFs of uncertain function. With 2 bases clipped from V and 1 base from J, the junction kept 6 bases outside the gene matches. The CDR3 is 16 amino acids.

This sequence joins TRBV9 and TRBJ2-1; 13 bases align to TRBD2. The CDR3 spans 16 residues. V shed 0 bases and J 9 bases; nucleotides not matched to a gene: 6. Germline values: CDR1 SGDLS, CDR2 YYNGEE. The CDR3 protein is CASSVEGLAGVSEQFF. The CDR3, as DNA: TGTGCCAGCAGCGTAGAAGGACTAGCGGGGGTAAGTGAGCAGTTCTTC.